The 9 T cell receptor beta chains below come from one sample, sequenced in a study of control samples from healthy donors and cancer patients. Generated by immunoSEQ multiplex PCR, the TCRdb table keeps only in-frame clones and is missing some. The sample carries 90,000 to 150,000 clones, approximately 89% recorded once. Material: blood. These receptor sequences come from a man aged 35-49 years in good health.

The CDR3 coding sequence is TGTGCCAGCAGCTTGGCAGGGACCGGGAAGGGTGCTTTCTTT. It encodes CASSLAGTGKGAFF. V is TRBV5-4 and J is TRBJ1-1; tentative D call: TRBD1 (5 bases). V gave up 0 bases and J gave up 11 bases, with 17 bases separating them. Germline assignment: CDR1 SGHNT and CDR2 YYREEE (reference sequence). The CDR3 is 14 amino acids.

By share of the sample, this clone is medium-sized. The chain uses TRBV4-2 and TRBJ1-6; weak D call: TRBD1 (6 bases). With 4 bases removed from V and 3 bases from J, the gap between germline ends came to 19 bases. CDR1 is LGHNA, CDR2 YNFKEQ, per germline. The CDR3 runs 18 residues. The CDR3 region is CASSLTPSGEVYNSPLHF. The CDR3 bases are TGTGCCAGCAGCCTCACGCCCTCAGGGGAAGTCTATAATTCACCCCTCCACTTT.

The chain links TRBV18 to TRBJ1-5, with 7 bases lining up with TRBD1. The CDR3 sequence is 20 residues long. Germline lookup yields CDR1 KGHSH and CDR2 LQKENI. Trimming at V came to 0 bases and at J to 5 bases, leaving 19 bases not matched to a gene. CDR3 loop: CASSPPERTTTGPIYQPQHF. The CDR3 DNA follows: TGTGCCAGCTCACCACCAGAGCGAACGACGACAGGGCCAATATATCAGCCCCAGCATTTT.

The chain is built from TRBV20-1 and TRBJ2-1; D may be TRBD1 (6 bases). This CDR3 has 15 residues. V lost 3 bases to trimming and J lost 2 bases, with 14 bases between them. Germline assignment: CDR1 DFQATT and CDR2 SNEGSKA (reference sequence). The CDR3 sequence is CSASGQGSTYNEQFF. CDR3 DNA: TGCAGTGCTAGTGGGCAGGGGTCGACCTACAATGAGCAGTTCTTC.

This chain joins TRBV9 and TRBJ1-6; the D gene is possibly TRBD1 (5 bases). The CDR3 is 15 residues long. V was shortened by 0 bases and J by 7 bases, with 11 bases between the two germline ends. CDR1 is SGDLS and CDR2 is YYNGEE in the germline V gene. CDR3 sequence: CASSVDPGNNSPLHF. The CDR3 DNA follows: TGTGCCAGCAGCGTAGATCCAGGGAACAATTCACCCCTCCACTTT.

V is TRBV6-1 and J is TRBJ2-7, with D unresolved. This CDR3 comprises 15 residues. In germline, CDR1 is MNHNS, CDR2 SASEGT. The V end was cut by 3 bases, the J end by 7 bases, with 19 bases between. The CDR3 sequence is CASSDPGPTGTEQYF. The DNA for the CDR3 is TGTGCCAGCAGTGATCCCGGCCCGACTGGAACGGAGCAGTACTTC.

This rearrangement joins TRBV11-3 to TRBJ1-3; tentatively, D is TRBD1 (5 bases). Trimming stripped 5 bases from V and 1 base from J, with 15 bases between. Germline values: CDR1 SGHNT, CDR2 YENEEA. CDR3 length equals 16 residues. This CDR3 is CASSPWTGGSGNTIYF. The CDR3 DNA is TGTGCCAGCAGCCCATGGACGGGGGGATCTGGAAACACCATATATTTT. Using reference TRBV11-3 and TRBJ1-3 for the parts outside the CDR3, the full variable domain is EAGVVQSPRYKIIEKKQPVAFWCNPISGHNTLYWYLQNLGQGPELLIRYENEEAVDDSQLPKDRFSAERLKGVDSTLKIQPAELGDSAVYLCASSPWTGGSGNTIYFGEGSWLTVV.

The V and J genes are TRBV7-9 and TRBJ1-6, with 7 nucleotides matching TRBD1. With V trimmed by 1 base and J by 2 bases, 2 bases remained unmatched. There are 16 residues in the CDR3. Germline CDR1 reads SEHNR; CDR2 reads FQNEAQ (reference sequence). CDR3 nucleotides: TGTGCCAGCAGCTTAGGGGACAGAGCCTATAATTCACCCCTCCACTTT. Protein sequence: CASSLGDRAYNSPLHF. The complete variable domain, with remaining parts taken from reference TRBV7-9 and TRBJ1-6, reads DTGVSQNPRHKITKRGQNVTFRCDPISEHNRLYWYRQTLGQGPEFLTYFQNEAQLEKSRLLSDRFSAERPKGSFSTLEIQRTEQGDSAMYLCASSLGDRAYNSPLHFGNGTRLTVT.

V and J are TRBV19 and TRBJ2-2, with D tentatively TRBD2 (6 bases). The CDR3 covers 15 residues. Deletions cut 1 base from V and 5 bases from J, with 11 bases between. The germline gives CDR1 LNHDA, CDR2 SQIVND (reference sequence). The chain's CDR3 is CASSIGFGGTGELFF. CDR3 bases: TGTGCCAGTAGTATAGGGTTTGGGGGGACCGGGGAGCTGTTTTTT.